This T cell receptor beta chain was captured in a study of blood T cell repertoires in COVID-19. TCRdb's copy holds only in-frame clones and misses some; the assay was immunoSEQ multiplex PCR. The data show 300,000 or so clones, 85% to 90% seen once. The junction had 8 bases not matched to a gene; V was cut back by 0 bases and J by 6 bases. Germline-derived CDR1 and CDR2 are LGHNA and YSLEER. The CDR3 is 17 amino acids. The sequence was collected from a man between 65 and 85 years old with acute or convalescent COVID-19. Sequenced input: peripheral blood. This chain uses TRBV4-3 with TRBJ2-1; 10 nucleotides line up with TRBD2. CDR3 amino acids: CASSQDPAGGRSNEQFF. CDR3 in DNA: TGCGCCAGCAGCCAAGACCCAGCGGGGGGGCGGAGCAATGAGCAGTTCTTC.